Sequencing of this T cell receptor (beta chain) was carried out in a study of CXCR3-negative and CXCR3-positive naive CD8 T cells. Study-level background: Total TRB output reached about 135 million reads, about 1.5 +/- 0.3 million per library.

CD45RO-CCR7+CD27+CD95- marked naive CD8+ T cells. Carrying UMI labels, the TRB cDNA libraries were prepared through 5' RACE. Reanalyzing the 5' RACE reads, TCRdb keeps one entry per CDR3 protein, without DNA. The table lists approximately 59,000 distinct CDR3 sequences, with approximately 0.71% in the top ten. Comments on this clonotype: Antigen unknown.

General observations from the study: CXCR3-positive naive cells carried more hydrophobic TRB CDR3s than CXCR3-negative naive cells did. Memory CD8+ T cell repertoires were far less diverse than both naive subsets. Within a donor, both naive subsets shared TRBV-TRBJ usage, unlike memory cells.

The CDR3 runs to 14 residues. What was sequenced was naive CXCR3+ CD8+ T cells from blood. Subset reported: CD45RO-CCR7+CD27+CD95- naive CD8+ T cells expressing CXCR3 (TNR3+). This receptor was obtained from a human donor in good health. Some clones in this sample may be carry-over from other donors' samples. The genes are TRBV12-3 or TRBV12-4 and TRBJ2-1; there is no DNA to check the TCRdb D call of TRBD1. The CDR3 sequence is CASSPGTGINEQFF.